This is a list of T cell receptor beta chains from one sample in a study of blood T cell repertoires in COVID-19. Sequencing was performed with immunoSEQ multiplex PCR; in TCRdb, only in-frame clones are kept and a portion is missing. The table shows some 300,000 clones, with about 90% occurring only once. Sequencing was carried out using PBMCs or T cells enriched from blood (not recorded which). The receptors derive from a woman in her 30s who had recovered from COVID-19. Both conserved end residues are part of each CDR3. The D gene is left open where the match is weak. Where a row states a size, it is once, few, many or the class of an expanded clone; other rows omit it.

d_gene | j_gene | abundance | v_gene | CDR3nt | CDR3aa
TRBD1 | TRBJ1-5 | - | TRBV6-2/TRBV6-3 | TGTGCCAGCAGTTACACCGGGACAGTGGGGAATCAGCCCCAGCATTTT | CASSYTGTVGNQPQHF
TRBD1 | TRBJ1-1 | - | TRBV19 | TGTGCCAGTACGGGGGGGACAGGGAGGAACACTGAAGCTTTCTTT | CASTGGTGRNTEAFF
TRBD1 | TRBJ2-7 | - | TRBV7-2 | TGTGCCAGCAGCTTCCAGGGGGCATCCTACGAGCAGTACTTC | CASSFQGASYEQYF
- | TRBJ2-2 | few | TRBV11-2 | TGTGCCAGCAGCCCCCGTACGCCAGACACCGGGGAGCTGTTTTTT | CASSPRTPDTGELFF
TRBD1 | TRBJ1-6 | once | TRBV2 | TGTGCCAGCAGCGAAGACAGGGATCCAAATTCACCCCTCCACTTT | CASSEDRDPNSPLHF
TRBD1 | TRBJ1-5 | once | TRBV2 | TGTGCCAGCAGGGCGGACAGGGGGCCTCAGCCCCAGCATTTT | CASRADRGPQPQHF
TRBD1 | TRBJ2-3 | - | TRBV4-3 | TGCGCCAGCAGCCAAGATAGTGTCAGGACAGGGACAGATACGCAGTATTTT | CASSQDSVRTGTDTQYF
- | TRBJ1-2 | once | TRBV24-1 | TGTGCCACCAGTGATCCTATGAAACCCTATGGCTACACCTTC | CATSDPMKPYGYTF
TRBD1 | TRBJ1-2 | - | TRBV19 | TGTGCCAGTACCAGAAGGACAGGGGACTATGGCTACACCTTC | CASTRRTGDYGYTF
- | TRBJ2-3 | - | TRBV19 | TGTGCCAGTAGTACCCCTCGGAGAGGCACAGATACGCAGTATTTT | CASSTPRRGTDTQYF
- | TRBJ1-2 | - | TRBV9 | TGTGCCAGCAGCGTAGAAGGAGGTGAGGGCTCCCGCGGCTACACCTTC | CASSVEGGEGSRGYTF
- | TRBJ2-5 | - | TRBV30 | TGTGCCTGGAGTGTACTAGGGGGTCGCCAAGAGACCCAGTACTTC | CAWSVLGGRQETQYF
TRBD1 | TRBJ2-7 | once | TRBV29-1 | TGCAGCGTTGCCCAGGGGGCAGGATACGAGCAGTACTTC | CSVAQGAGYEQYF
TRBD1 | TRBJ1-2 | - | TRBV6-1 | TGTGCCAGCAGTGAACAGATGGGACAGGGGACCTATGGCTACACCTTC | CASSEQMGQGTYGYTF
TRBD1 | TRBJ2-6 | - | TRBV5-1 | TGCGCCAGCAGCTTGGAAAAGACAGGGTTCCTCTCTGGGGCCAACGTCCTGACTTTC | CASSLEKTGFLSGANVLTF
TRBD1 | TRBJ2-7 | - | TRBV11-2 | TGTGCCAGCAGAGGATGGACAGGGGGCTCCTACGAGCAGTACTTC | CASRGWTGGSYEQYF
- | TRBJ1-3 | - | TRBV28 | TGTGCCAGCACCCTGGGAAGGGTACCGGGGTCTGGAAACACCATATATTTT | CASTLGRVPGSGNTIYF
- | TRBJ1-5 | - | TRBV2 | TGTGCCAGCAGTGAATTCATAGAATTGAATCAGCCCCAGCATTTT | CASSEFIELNQPQHF
TRBD1 | TRBJ1-3 | - | TRBV19 | TGTGCCAGTAGAAGGCCCGGACAGGGGGACGGAAACACCATATATTTT | CASRRPGQGDGNTIYF
TRBD2 | TRBJ2-5 | - | TRBV28 | TGTGCCAGCAGTTTATCACTAGCGGGGGGAGAGACCCAGTACTTC | CASSLSLAGGETQYF
TRBD1 | TRBJ1-1 | - | TRBV5-4 | TGTGCCAGCAGCTTGGCCGGGACAGCGAACACTGAAGCTTTCTTT | CASSLAGTANTEAFF
TRBD2 | TRBJ2-1 | - | TRBV6-1 | TGTGCCAGCAGTGAAGTAGCTCTAGCGGGATTATACAATGAGCAGTTCTTC | CASSEVALAGLYNEQFF
- | TRBJ2-1 | once | TRBV19 | TGTGCCAGTAGTATCGGTCTTAGCTCCTACAATGAGCAGTTCTTC | CASSIGLSSYNEQFF
- | TRBJ1-2 | - | TRBV7-9 | TGTGCCAGCAGCCCCCGCCGGGGGAATGGCTACACCTTC | CASSPRRGNGYTF
TRBD1 | TRBJ1-2 | - | TRBV24-1 | TGTGCCACCAGTGATCCCGTGGGGACAGGGGCGCGCTACACCTTC | CATSDPVGTGARYTF
- | TRBJ1-4 | - | TRBV4-1 | TGCGCCAGCAGCCAAGAGGGAGGGAGCCAAATGGAAAAACTGTTTTTT | CASSQEGGSQMEKLFF
- | TRBJ2-2 | few | TRBV6-5 | TGTGCCAGCAGTTACGGACTGGACACCGGGGAGCTGTTTTTT | CASSYGLDTGELFF
- | TRBJ2-2 | - | TRBV29-1 | TGCAGCGTCGATATTGGGACTCTCGGGGAGCTGTTTTTT | CSVDIGTLGELFF
- | TRBJ1-6 | - | TRBV6-1 | TGTGCCAGCAGTGAGGCACGACAGGCGCTCTATAATTCACCCCTCCACTTT | CASSEARQALYNSPLHF
- | TRBJ2-1 | once | TRBV7-8 | TGTGCCAGCAGCTTAGTGGAGATAAGCAATGAGCAGTTCTTC | CASSLVEISNEQFF
- | TRBJ2-2 | - | TRBV6-2/TRBV6-3 | TGTGCCAGCAGTTTCTCTAGTTTCGGGGAGCTGTTTTTT | CASSFSSFGELFF
- | TRBJ2-6 | - | TRBV2 | TGTGCCAGCAGTGTACAGATCGGCCGCTCTGGGGCCAACGTCCTGACTTTC | CASSVQIGRSGANVLTF
TRBD2 | TRBJ2-7 | - | TRBV12-5 | TGTGCTAGTGGTTTGGTAGCCCCTCGGACTAGCCACTCCTACGAGCAGTACTTC | CASGLVAPRTSHSYEQYF
TRBD1 | TRBJ2-5 | - | TRBV7-7 | TGTGCCAGCAGCCCCGACAGGGGAGCTCCCCAAGAGACCCAGTACTTC | CASSPDRGAPQETQYF
TRBD1 | TRBJ1-1 | once | TRBV7-9 | TGTGCCAGCAGGGACAGGAGGAACACTGAAGCTTTCTTT | CASRDRRNTEAFF
- | TRBJ1-2 | - | TRBV29-1 | TGCAGCGTTGAGGGGGGAGCGGGCAGGAGCTACACCTTC | CSVEGGAGRSYTF
- | TRBJ1-4 | - | TRBV30 | TGTGCCTGGAGTGTCCGGAGGAATGAAAAACTGTTTTTT | CAWSVRRNEKLFF
TRBD1 | TRBJ1-3 | - | TRBV5-1 | TGCGCCAGCAGCTTGGAGACAGGGACTGGAAACACCATATATTTT | CASSLETGTGNTIYF
- | TRBJ1-5 | - | TRBV14 | TGTGCCAGCAGCCAAGATTCCGATCAGCCCCAGCATTTT | CASSQDSDQPQHF
- | TRBJ2-2 | - | TRBV6-4 | TGTGCCACCGCCGTCTTTGGCGGTCGGACTCCCACCGGGGAGCTGTTTTTT | CATAVFGGRTPTGELFF
TRBD2 | TRBJ2-1 | once | TRBV6-5 | TGTGCCAGCAGTTACACGCGGGGGGGCTCCAATGAGCAGTTCTTC | CASSYTRGGSNEQFF
TRBD1 | TRBJ1-2 | few | TRBV7-9 | TGTGCCAGCAGCTTACTCGGACAGGGATATGGCTACACCTTC | CASSLLGQGYGYTF
- | TRBJ1-2 | - | TRBV27 | TGTGCCAGCAGTTTGACTTCTACACTGGGCTATGGCTACACCTTC | CASSLTSTLGYGYTF
TRBD1 | TRBJ1-1 | - | TRBV29-1 | TGCAGCGTCAACAGGGGGTTGAACACTGAAGCTTTCTTT | CSVNRGLNTEAFF
TRBD1 | TRBJ1-2 | few | TRBV28 | TGTGCCAGCAGTCCACCGGGACAGGGTTATGGCTACACCTTC | CASSPPGQGYGYTF
- | TRBJ1-4 | - | TRBV6-1 | TGTGCCAGCAGTGCGGTAATGGGCCAACGTAATGAAAAACTGTTTTTT | CASSAVMGQRNEKLFF
- | TRBJ2-5 | - | TRBV18 | TGTGCCAGCTCACCAAGTCTAGCCGAGACCCAGTACTTC | CASSPSLAETQYF
TRBD2 | TRBJ2-1 | - | TRBV3-1/TRBV3-2 | TGTGCCAGCAGCCAAGAATTAGGGCTAGCGGGGTACAATGAGCAGTTCTTC | CASSQELGLAGYNEQFF